Ten or more counts support the clone carrying this T cell receptor (beta chain). Its antigen remains unknown. With 500 ng total RNA as template and a constant-region primer, TCR beta cDNA was made. Nested multiplex PCR, run for three rounds with slightly modified ARM-PCR, yielded TCR beta libraries. The opening two PCR rounds, 10 cycles each, paired TRBV1-TRBV30 forward primers with a C-beta reverse primer. TCRdb processed the multiplex PCR reads anew with MiXCR; each CDR3 protein has one entry. Seen here are tens of thousands of distinct CDR3 sequences, 70% to 85% observed once, and the top ten hold over 25%. The data derive from a study of tumor-infiltrating lymphocytes in primary liver carcinoma. Findings and caveats of the study: Presence in all five tumor regions was observed for only about 7-25% of top clones. It was tumor-adjacent and tumor-blood pairs that overlapped less than tumor region pairs did.

From unsorted bulk tissue weighing roughly 17-34 mg, DNA and RNA were co-extracted. The CDR3 consists of 15 residues. V dropped 1 base and J dropped 3; count of bases not matched to a gene: 5. Germline CDR1 MNHNS, CDR2 SASEGT. The V and J genes are TRBV6-1 and TRBJ2-7; the match to TRBD2 covers 8 bases. The sample taken for sequencing was liver tumor tissue from sampling region 5. Subset described: tumor region T5, tumor centre. The receptor was derived from a man aged 40-50 years with primary liver carcinoma and hepatitis B virus infection. The CDR3 protein is CASSEEWGLGYEQYF. In nucleotides, the CDR3 is TGTGCCAGCAGTGAAGAGTGGGGACTAGGCTACGAGCAGTACTTC.